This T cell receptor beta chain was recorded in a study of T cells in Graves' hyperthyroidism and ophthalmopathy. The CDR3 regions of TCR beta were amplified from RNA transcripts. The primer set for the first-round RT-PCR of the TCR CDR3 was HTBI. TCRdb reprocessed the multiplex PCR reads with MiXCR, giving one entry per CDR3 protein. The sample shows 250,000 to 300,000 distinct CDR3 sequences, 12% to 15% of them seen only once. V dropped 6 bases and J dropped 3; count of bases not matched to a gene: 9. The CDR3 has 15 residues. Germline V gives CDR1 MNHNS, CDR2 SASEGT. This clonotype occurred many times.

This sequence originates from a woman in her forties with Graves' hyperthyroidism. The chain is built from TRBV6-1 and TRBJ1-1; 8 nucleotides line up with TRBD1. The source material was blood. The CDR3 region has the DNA TGTGCCAGCAGAAAACGGACAGGGACGGACACTGAAGCTTTCTTT. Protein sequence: CASRKRTGTDTEAFF.